The 9 T cell receptor beta chains listed next were all sequenced from one sample in a study of lymphopenia after photon versus proton radiotherapy (dated by TCRdb to 2018 to 2020). Library preparation was by the immunoSEQ multiplex PCR assay. TCRdb obtained this table from immuneACCESS and retained in-frame rearrangements with V and J assigned. These tables miss some clones; where compared with another copy, unresolved V genes account for less than half of the shortfall, and the remainder is unexplained. The sample profile shows fewer than 70,000 clones; around 86% of them were found once. The biggest ten clones account for 10% to 14% of the sample. Sequenced here: peripheral blood, sampled from a patient treated with proton-based radiotherapy. Source of these receptors: a man older than 75 with esophageal cancer.

The chain combines TRBV12-5 with TRBJ1-4; tentative D call: TRBD1 (6 bases). Trimming removed 4 bases from V and 6 bases from J, with 15 bases in between. There are 15 residues in the CDR3. Germline V gives CDR1 LGHNT, CDR2 FRNRAP. CDR3 coding DNA: TGTGCTAGTGGTTGGTCCCACAGGGACGATGAAAAACTGTTTTTT. Translated: CASGWSHRDDEKLFF.

This chain joins TRBV9 and TRBJ2-3; 8 positions match TRBD2. V shed 3 bases, J shed 12 bases, and the junction held 9 bases outside the gene matches. Germline V gives CDR1 SGDLS, CDR2 YYNGEE. The CDR3 length is 13 residues. CDR3 DNA: TGTGCCAGCAGCGCCATTCCGACTAGCGAACAGTATTTT. This encodes CASSAIPTSEQYF. Drawing the rest from reference TRBV9 and TRBJ2-3, the complete variable domain is DSGVTQTPKHLITATGQRVTLRCSPRSGDLSVYWYQQSLDQGLQFLIQYYNGEERAKGNILERFSAQQFPDLHSELNLSSLELGDSALYFCASSAIPTSEQYFGPGTRLTVL.

The chain combines TRBV18 with TRBJ1-1, with D possibly TRBD1 on 5 matching bases. V was pared by 1 base and J by 2 bases, with 8 bases between. CDR1 is KGHSH and CDR2 is LQKENI in the germline V gene. The CDR3 loop spans 14 amino acids. CDR3 bases: TGTGCCAGCTCACCACAGGGGTCCAACACTGAAGCTTTCTTT. It yields the protein CASSPQGSNTEAFF.

This chain uses TRBV7-9 with TRBJ2-3, with D perhaps matching TRBD1 (6 bases). This CDR3 has 16 residues. Looked up from germline, CDR1 is SEHNR and CDR2 is FQNEAQ (reference sequence). The ends were cut back, 1 base at V and 0 bases at J, with 11 bases in the middle. The CDR3 loop is CASSLEGVSSTDTQYF. CDR3 nucleotide sequence: TGTGCCAGCAGCTTAGAGGGGGTCTCTAGCACAGATACGCAGTATTTT.

V gene TRBV18 combines with J gene TRBJ1-4; D gene unclear. V shed 3 bases and J shed 3 bases, with 8 bases lying between them. This CDR3 comprises 14 residues. Germline CDR1 reads KGHSH; CDR2 reads LQKENI. DNA for the CDR3: TGTGCCAGCTCACCCGAGCAGGCTAATGAAAAACTGTTTTTT. It codes for CASSPEQANEKLFF.

This clone turned up a few times. The V gene is TRBV18, the J gene TRBJ2-7, with D possibly matching TRBD1 (6 bases). The ends were cut back, 3 bases at V and 2 bases at J, with 14 bases in the middle. Germline values: CDR1 KGHSH, CDR2 LQKENI. The CDR3 consists of 15 residues. CDR3 nucleotides: TGTGCCAGCTCACCGGGGGCCGGTCTCCCCTACGAGCAGTACTTC. Its translation: CASSPGAGLPYEQYF.

The gene calls are TRBV30 and TRBJ2-1; 13 bases are shared with TRBD2. There are 15 residues in the CDR3. Germline V lookup: CDR1 GTSNPN, CDR2 SVGIG (reference sequence). The V gene end was trimmed by 2 bases and the J gene end by 7 bases; junction bases not matched to a gene: 5. The DNA for the CDR3 is TGTGCCTGGAGTCCCGGACTAGCGGGAGTAAATGAGCAGTTCTTC. This gives the protein CAWSPGLAGVNEQFF.

The chain combines TRBV6-5 with TRBJ1-1; no firm D call. With 2 bases removed from V and 5 bases from J, the gap between germline ends came to 9 bases. Germline CDR1 reads MNHEY; CDR2 reads SVGAGI. The CDR3 extends over 13 amino acids. CDR3 protein: CASSYRVGTEAFF. CDR3 bases: TGTGCCAGCAGTTACAGGGTGGGTACTGAAGCTTTCTTT.

The rearrangement uses TRBV5-1 and TRBJ1-2, with 9 bases aligning to TRBD1. J was trimmed by 2 bases and V by 3 bases; bases with no gene match: 2. CDR1 is SGHRS, CDR2 YFSETQ, per germline. The CDR3 contains 14 residues. The CDR3 sequence is CASSWDRENYGYTF. The CDR3 DNA sequence: TGCGCCAGCAGCTGGGACAGGGAAAACTATGGCTACACCTTC.